This TCR beta chain was sequenced during a study of T cell responses to AZD1222 COVID-19 vaccine. This CDR3 spans 14 amino acids. V was cut by 2 bases and J by 5 bases, with 10 bases left in between. Germline V gene sequence: CDR1 LGHDT, CDR2 YNNKEL (reference sequence). Comments on this clone: Its target is not known.

Profiled with immunoSEQ multiplex PCR; TCRdb holds only in-frame clones, not every one. Of some 100,000 clones listed, around 87% are singletons. Study conclusions and caveats: Nearly half of spike-specific TCRs reportedly target unmutated variant regions. There were vaccine-associated CD4 TCRs across spike, dominant at 160-218 and 743-854.

Material: peripheral blood, obtained on day 0 of AZD1222 vaccination. The clonotype was recovered from an adult in good health. This rearrangement joins TRBV3-1 (or the pseudogene TRBV3-2) to TRBJ2-1; unclear D gene. The CDR3 DNA reads as TGTGCCAGCAGCCAACTACTAACGGACAATGAGCAGTTCTTC. It is translated as CASSQLLTDNEQFF.